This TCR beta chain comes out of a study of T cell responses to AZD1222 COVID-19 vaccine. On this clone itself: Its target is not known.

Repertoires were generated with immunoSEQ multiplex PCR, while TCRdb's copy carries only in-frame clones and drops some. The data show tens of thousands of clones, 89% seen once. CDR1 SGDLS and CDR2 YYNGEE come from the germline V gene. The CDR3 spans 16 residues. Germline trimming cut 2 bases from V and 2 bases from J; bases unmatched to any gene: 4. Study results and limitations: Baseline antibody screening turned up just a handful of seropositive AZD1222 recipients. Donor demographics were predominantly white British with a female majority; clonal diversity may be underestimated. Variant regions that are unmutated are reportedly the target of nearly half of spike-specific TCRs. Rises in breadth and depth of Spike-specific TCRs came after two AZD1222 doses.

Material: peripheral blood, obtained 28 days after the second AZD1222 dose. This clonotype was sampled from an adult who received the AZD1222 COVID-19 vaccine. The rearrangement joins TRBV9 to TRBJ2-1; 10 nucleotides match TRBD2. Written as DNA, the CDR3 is TGTGCCAGCAGCGTTACGGGACTAGCGCCCTACAATGAGCAGTTCTTC. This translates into CASSVTGLAPYNEQFF. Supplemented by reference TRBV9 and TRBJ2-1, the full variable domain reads DSGVTQTPKHLITATGQRVTLRCSPRSGDLSVYWYQQSLDQGLQFLIQYYNGEERAKGNILERFSAQQFPDLHSELNLSSLELGDSALYFCASSVTGLAPYNEQFFGPGTRLTVL.